Only a few counts were recorded for the clone carrying this T cell receptor (beta chain). Its target is not known. This sample was taken from a study of response to subunit inactivated influenza vaccine. TCRdb re-called the RT-PCR reads through MiXCR, storing one row per CDR3 protein. Altogether roughly 700,000 distinct CDR3 sequences are present, roughly 13% being singletons, with the ten largest covering less than 7%. Study findings and constraints: It was suggested by the authors that few new T cells are recruited by each seasonal influenza vaccination.

V dropped 4 bases and J dropped 8; count of bases not matched to a gene: 8. This CDR3 is built from 14 residues. This chain uses TRBV12-3 or TRBV12-4 with TRBJ2-1; 7 bases map to TRBD2. The sequencing used PBMCs from blood, collected 14 to 15 days before vaccination. This TCR derives from a man aged 45-65 years who received an inactivated influenza vaccine. CDR3 amino acids: CASSSAGFVHEQFF. CDR3 nucleotide sequence: TGTGCCAGCAGTTCAGCGGGGTTCGTCCATGAGCAGTTCTTC.